A single sample gave rise to the 14 T cell receptor beta chains below, sequenced in a study of early T cells in non-severe SARS-CoV-2 infection. TCRdb processed the 5' RACE reads anew with MiXCR; each CDR3 protein has one entry. The sample includes about 83,000 distinct CDR3 sequences, about an eighth of them seen just once. Sequenced sample: whole blood. The receptors were gathered from an adult who was a healthcare worker with PCR-confirmed SARS-CoV-2 infection or an uninfected control (not recorded which).

V is TRBV29-1 and J is TRBJ2-1; the D is unclear. CDR3 length: 14 residues. CDR1 SQVTM and CDR2 ANQGSEA come from the germline V gene. The V end lost 4 bases, the J end lost 4 bases, and 14 bases lay between the germline ends. CDR3 sequence: CSVVDPQKYNEQFF. The CDR3 nucleotides are TGCAGCGTTGTAGACCCGCAGAAGTACAATGAGCAGTTCTTC.

This clonotype was found many times. The rearrangement links TRBV7-6 to TRBJ1-1; D might be TRBD1 (5 bases). The germline CDR1 and CDR2 sequences are SGHVS and FNYEAQ. The ends were cut back, 2 bases at V and 3 bases at J, with 16 bases in the middle. This CDR3 is built from 16 residues. CDR3 bases: TGTGCCAGCAGCTTAAATACAGGACTGAGGGACACTGAAGCTTTCTTT. Protein product: CASSLNTGLRDTEAFF. Filled out from reference TRBV7-6 and TRBJ1-1, the complete variable domain reads GAGVSQSPRYKVTKRGQDVALRCDPISGHVSLYWYRQALGQGPEFLTYFNYEAQQDKSGLPNDRFSAERPEGSISTLTIQRTEQRDSAMYRCASSLNTGLRDTEAFFGQGTRLTVV.

Only one count was recorded for this clonotype. The V gene is TRBV5-5, the J gene TRBJ1-5; 8 bases line up with TRBD1. Germline V gives CDR1 SGHKS, CDR2 YYEKEE (reference sequence). V was pared by 0 bases and J by 8 bases, with 4 bases of the junction left unmatched. The length of the CDR3 is 14 residues. The CDR3 DNA reads as TGTGCCAGCAGCTTGGGGCAGGGGGCCGAGCCCCAGCATTTT. Translating it yields CASSLGQGAEPQHF.

This chain connects TRBV29-1 to TRBJ2-7; D is perhaps TRBD2 (5 bases). Trimming took 1 base from V and 0 from J, leaving 7 bases between them. The germline gives CDR1 SQVTM, CDR2 ANQGSEA. This CDR3 region has 13 residues. The CDR3 reads CSVEAGNSYEQYF. The CDR3 DNA sequence: TGCAGCGTTGAAGCCGGGAACTCCTACGAGCAGTACTTC.

This clonotype was detected ten times or more. The chain combines TRBV29-1 with TRBJ2-1; 8 bases line up with TRBD1. The CDR3 runs 15 residues. Germline lookup yields CDR1 SQVTM and CDR2 ANQGSEA. After removal of 6 bases from V and 1 base from J, the junction contained 8 bases not matched to a gene. CDR3 in DNA: TGCAGCGTCGCCGACAGGGGAAGGTCCTACAATGAGCAGTTCTTC. It is translated as CSVADRGRSYNEQFF.

This clonotype was seen more than once but under ten times. The chain has TRBV12-3 or TRBV12-4 and TRBJ2-2; no reliable D call. V was pared by 3 bases and J by 5 bases, with 13 bases between. The CDR3 has 15 residues. CDR3 coding DNA: TGTGCCAGCAGTTTGTTCGTTCCAAAGACCGGGGAGCTGTTTTTT. Translated: CASSLFVPKTGELFF.

This clonotype has just a few counts. The chain is built from TRBV27 and TRBJ2-4, with TRBD2 matching over 10 bases. CDR1 MNHEY and CDR2 SMNVEV come from the germline V gene (reference sequence). This CDR3 spans 17 amino acids. V lost 4 bases and J lost 0; bases outside the gene matches: 6. The CDR3 here is CASSSAGGVKAKNIQYF. The CDR3 nucleotides read TGTGCCAGCAGTTCAGCGGGGGGGGTCAAAGCCAAAAACATTCAGTACTTC.

The CDR3 DNA is TGTGCCTGGGTCCGGGACAGGGGAACTACCTATGGCTACACCTTC. This codes for CAWVRDRGTTYGYTF. This chain joins TRBV30 and TRBJ1-2; 10 bases align to TRBD1. V trimming: 5 bases; J trimming: 4 bases; junction bases outside the gene matches: 10. The CDR3 is 15 residues long. Per germline, CDR1 GTSNPN and CDR2 SVGIG (reference sequence).

This chain links TRBV29-1 with TRBJ2-7; D is uncertain. Between the trimmed V and J ends, which lost 6 bases and 2 bases, there was a span of 11 bases. The CDR3 is made up of 12 amino acids. Germline CDR1 and CDR2: SQVTM and ANQGSEA. Here the CDR3 reads CSVKRAAYEQYF. In DNA, the CDR3 is TGCAGCGTAAAAAGGGCCGCCTACGAGCAGTACTTC.

The chain joins TRBV11-3 to TRBJ2-5; D perhaps matches TRBD1 (6 bases). The length of the CDR3 is 14 residues. Germline values: CDR1 SGHNT, CDR2 YENEEA. Trimming removed 3 bases at V and 7 bases at J, with 15 bases between. The CDR3 nucleotides are TGTGCCAGCAGCTTGGGGGACATCTTAACGACCCAGTACTTC. Translating gives CASSLGDILTTQYF.

As regards this clonotype: With a much larger clone just one base away, this may be a read error. V usage is TRBV18 and J usage is TRBJ2-1, with unresolved D. This CDR3 is built from 13 residues. Germline V CDR1 and CDR2: KGHSH, LQKENI. The CDR3 loop reads CTSSPLGYNEQFF. The CDR3 bases are TGTACCAGCTCACCTTTGGGTTACAATGAGCAGTTCTTC.

This clonotype was detected only a few times. The rearrangement joins TRBV20-1 to TRBJ2-5; D not resolved. The CDR3 contains 13 residues. Looked up from germline, CDR1 is DFQATT and CDR2 is SNEGSKA (reference sequence). The V and J ends lost 6 bases and 4 bases respectively, with 15 bases between them. The chain's CDR3 is CSALRAPRETQYF. As DNA, the CDR3 is TGCAGTGCCCTCCGGGCCCCTCGAGAGACCCAGTACTTC.

The sample holds a few counts of this clonotype. V usage is TRBV21-1 and J usage is TRBJ1-1. TRBV21-1 is a known pseudogene. This CDR3 comprises 17 residues. CDR3 in amino acids: CASSVRGSCREDTEAFF. The CDR3 coding sequence is TGTGCCAGCAGCGTACGAGGGTCGTGCAGGGAGGACACTGAAGCTTTCTTT.

This clonotype was picked up one time. This chain links TRBV6-5 with TRBJ1-6; 9 nucleotides match TRBD1. The CDR3 sequence is 14 residues long. Per germline, CDR1 MNHEY and CDR2 SVGAGI. V gave up 7 bases and J gave up 5 bases; unmatched junction bases: 3. In DNA form, the CDR3 reads TGTGCCAGCACCAGGGACAGGGATAATTCACCCCTCCACTTT. Protein: CASTRDRDNSPLHF.